Below, 3 T cell receptor beta chains from the same sample are listed, as sequenced in a study of T cells expressing NK-cell markers. TCRdb processed the 5' RACE reads again and assigns one entry to each CDR3 protein, with no DNA. This sample carries about 440,000 distinct CDR3 sequences, with under 7.5% going to the ten biggest clones. The source material was blood T cells: a sorted CD56 or NKG2C T cell subset, CD4+ or CD8+ T cells, or bulk PBMC T cells (not recorded which). All receptors derive from a woman aged 18 to 75 in good health.

The chain recombines TRBV20-1 with TRBJ2-1; without DNA, the TCRdb call of TRBD2 cannot be checked. The CDR3 length is 16 residues. Germline CDR1 and CDR2: DFQATT and SNEGSKA (reference sequence). CDR3 sequence: CSADSTGTMTYNEQFF.

The J gene is TRBJ2-2, the V gene TRBV20-1; TCRdb returns TRBD1, unconfirmable since there is no DNA. CDR1 is DFQATT, CDR2 SNEGSKA, per germline (reference sequence). The CDR3 loop spans 14 amino acids. CDR3 in amino acids: CSANPDTNTGELFF.

The chain uses TRBV30 and TRBJ2-1. The CDR3 runs 12 residues. In germline, CDR1 is GTSNPN, CDR2 SVGIG (reference sequence). CDR3: CAWSPLINEQFF.